Shown below are 9 T cell receptor beta chains from a single sample sequenced in a study of early T cells in non-severe SARS-CoV-2 infection. TCRdb independently ran MiXCR on the 5' RACE reads; one entry per CDR3 protein. In the table there are tens of thousands of distinct CDR3 sequences, around 6.5% of which are singletons. The specimen comprised whole blood, sampled at baseline. The receptors were gathered from an adult who was a healthcare worker with PCR-confirmed SARS-CoV-2 infection or an uninfected control (not recorded which).

This clonotype was found many times. The V call is TRBV7-2, the J call TRBJ2-1, with TRBD2 matching over 12 bases. Germline V CDR1 and CDR2: SGHTA, FQGNSA. CDR3 length: 16 residues. The V gene end was trimmed by 5 bases and the J gene end by 7 bases; junction bases not matched to a gene: 9. CDR3 protein: CASSPRTSGALNEQFF. The CDR3 region has the DNA TGTGCCAGCAGCCCCCGGACTAGCGGGGCTTTGAATGAGCAGTTCTTC.

This clonotype was picked up a small number of times. V and J are TRBV20-1 and TRBJ1-1; D is possibly TRBD1 (6 bases). CDR3 size: 13 residues. From germline, CDR1 is DFQATT and CDR2 SNEGSKA (reference sequence). The germline V and J ends were trimmed by 3 bases and 9 bases, with 17 bases remaining between them. DNA for the CDR3: TGCAGTGCTAGGGCGGTACAGGGTGGGAAAGCTTTCTTT. Translating it yields CSARAVQGGKAFF.

This clonotype was observed at least ten times. J is TRBJ2-1 and V is TRBV6-6; D unresolved. The CDR3 consists of 14 residues. V shed 3 bases and J shed 7 bases, with 13 bases lying between them. CDR1 is MNHNY, CDR2 SVGAGI, per germline (reference sequence). The CDR3 loop is CASSYAAVGNEQFF. CDR3 DNA sequence: TGTGCCAGCAGTTATGCGGCCGTCGGTAATGAGCAGTTCTTC.

As for this clonotype: This may be a read error, as it is one base from a much larger clone. This chain's CDR3 is CVSREGTSGQETQYF. The CDR3 bases are TGTGTCAGCAGGGAAGGGACTAGCGGCCAAGAGACCCAGTACTTC. V is TRBV28 and J is TRBJ2-5, with 11 bases fitting TRBD2. Germline V CDR1 and CDR2: MDHEN, SYDVKM. The CDR3 is 15 amino acids. Combining the CDR3 with reference TRBV28 and TRBJ2-5 gives the whole variable domain DVKVTQSSRYLVKRTGEKVFLECVQDMDHENMFWYRQDPGLGLRLIYFSYDVKMKEKGDIPEGYSVSREKKERFSLILESASTNQTSMYLCVSREGTSGQETQYFGPGTRLLVL.

This clonotype appeared many times. The V and J genes are TRBV20-1 and TRBJ2-5; D unresolved. CDR3 length: 12 amino acids. Germline values: CDR1 DFQATT, CDR2 SNEGSKA (reference sequence). Trimming took off 5 bases at V and 1 base at J, with 8 bases between the two ends. The CDR3 reads CSAGATQETQYF. The CDR3 DNA follows: TGCAGTGCTGGTGCGACCCAAGAGACCCAGTACTTC.

This clonotype came up many times. The chain has TRBV10-2 and TRBJ1-6; 8 nucleotides align to TRBD1. Looked up from germline, CDR1 is WSHSY and CDR2 is SAAADI. Losses at the gene ends were 2 bases for V and 8 bases for J; bases not matched to a gene: 2. The CDR3 spans 14 residues. CDR3 bases: TGCGCCAGCAGTGAGCAGGGGGCTGATTCACCCCTCCACTTT. This gives the protein CASSEQGADSPLHF.

This clonotype appeared many times. The chain is built from TRBV6-5 and TRBJ1-4; 7 nucleotides line up with TRBD1. The germline V gene has CDR1 MNHEY and CDR2 SVGAGI. V lost 4 bases to trimming and J lost 5 bases; unmatched junction nucleotides: 7. The CDR3 is 15 amino acids. Here the CDR3 DNA reads TGTGCCAGCAGTTCCGGAGGGGGCATAAATGAAAAACTGTTTTTT. Its protein is CASSSGGGINEKLFF.

This clonotype was counted only a few times. J is TRBJ2-7 and V is TRBV2; 11 bases map to TRBD2. The CDR3 runs 17 residues. V lost 8 bases and J lost 0; bases outside the gene matches: 12. CDR1 is SNHLY, CDR2 FYNNEI, per germline. CDR3 loop: CASRLGLAETSSYEQYF. The CDR3 DNA is TGTGCCAGCCGACTGGGACTAGCGGAGACGAGCTCCTACGAGCAGTACTTC. Complete variable domain (other parts from reference TRBV2 and TRBJ2-7): EPEVTQTPSHQVTQMGQEVILRCVPISNHLYFYWYRQILGQKVEFLVSFYNNEISEKSEIFDDQFSVERPDGSNFTLKIRSTKLEDSAMYFCASRLGLAETSSYEQYFGPGTRLTVT.

As to this clonotype: A much larger clone sits a single nucleotide away, making a read error possible. This chain uses TRBV13 with TRBJ2-1; TRBD2 agrees at 16 bases. The germline V gene has CDR1 PRHDT and CDR2 FYEKMQ (reference sequence). This CDR3 comprises 17 residues. The CDR3 DNA reads TGTGACAGCAGCTCGGGACTAGCGGGAGGGCAGGGCAATGAGCAGTTCTTC. It yields the protein CDSSSGLAGGQGNEQFF.